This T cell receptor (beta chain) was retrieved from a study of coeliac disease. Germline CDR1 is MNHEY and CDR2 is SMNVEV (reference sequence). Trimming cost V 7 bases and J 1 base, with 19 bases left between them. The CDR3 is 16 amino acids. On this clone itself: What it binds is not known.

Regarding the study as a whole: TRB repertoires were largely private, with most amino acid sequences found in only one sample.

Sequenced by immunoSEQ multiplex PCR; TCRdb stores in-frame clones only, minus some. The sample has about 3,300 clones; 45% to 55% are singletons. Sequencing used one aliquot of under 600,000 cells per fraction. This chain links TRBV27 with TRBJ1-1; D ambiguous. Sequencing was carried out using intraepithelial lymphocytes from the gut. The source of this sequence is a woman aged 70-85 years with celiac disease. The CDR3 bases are TGTGCCAGCACCAACCTCGATCCCGGGTCGAACACTGAAGCTTTCTTT. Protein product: CASTNLDPGSNTEAFF.